Each of the 10 T cell receptor beta chains below was sequenced from the same sample in a study of blood T cell repertoires in COVID-19. Produced via immunoSEQ multiplex PCR; TCRdb's table is partial and in-frame only. The sample includes around 250,000 clones, roughly 86% of them seen just once. Sequencing was performed on peripheral blood. These receptors were taken from a man between 35 and 55 years old with active or convalescent COVID-19.

The chain has TRBV6-5 and TRBJ2-3; 14 bases map to TRBD2. From germline, CDR1 is MNHEY and CDR2 SVGAGI. The CDR3 covers 14 residues. The V gene end was trimmed by 10 bases and the J gene end by 6 bases; junction bases not matched to a gene: 6. The CDR3, as DNA: TGTGCCACCCGACTAGCGGGGGGGCTGGATACGCAGTATTTT. Translating it yields CATRLAGGLDTQYF.

The V call is TRBV4-1, the J call TRBJ2-4; TRBD2 matches 9 bases. Germline lookup yields CDR1 MGHRA and CDR2 YSYEKL. The length of the CDR3 is 19 residues. The J segment lost 0 bases and the V segment lost 1 base, leaving 10 bases of the junction unmatched. In DNA form, the CDR3 reads TGCGCCAGCAGCCAAGGGAGACTAGCGGACCATTTAGCCAAAAACATTCAGTACTTC. Translation gives CASSQGRLADHLAKNIQYF.

V usage is TRBV2 and J usage is TRBJ1-4; TRBD1 aligns across 10 bases. CDR1 is SNHLY and CDR2 is FYNNEI in the germline V gene. V shed 8 bases, J shed 7 bases, and the junction held 10 bases outside the gene matches. The CDR3 has 15 amino acids. The CDR3 bases are TGTGCCAGCGTAGGAACCCGGGACAGGGGTGAAAAACTGTTTTTT. Encoded protein: CASVGTRDRGEKLFF.

J is TRBJ2-5 and V is TRBV20-1; a weak D match, TRBD2 (6 bases). The germline V gene encodes CDR1 DFQATT and CDR2 SNEGSKA (reference sequence). The CDR3 spans 11 residues. Trimming stripped 1 base from V and 7 bases from J, with 7 bases between. CDR3 nucleotides: TGCAGTGCTAGAGTCGGGGGGACCCAGTACTTC. Its translation: CSARVGGTQYF.

The rearrangement joins TRBV28 to TRBJ1-4, with D unclear. The CDR3 spans 14 residues. Germline values: CDR1 MDHEN, CDR2 SYDVKM. Trimming shortened V by 4 bases and J by 0 bases, and 6 bases separated the two germline ends. CDR3 sequence (DNA): TGTGCCAGCAGTTCCGGGACAACTAATGAAAAACTGTTTTTT. Protein product: CASSSGTTNEKLFF.

V gene TRBV18 combines with J gene TRBJ2-1; TRBD1 matches 8 bases. The V gene's germline CDR1 is KGHSH and CDR2 LQKENI. The V and J ends lost 3 bases and 3 bases, in that order; junction bases with no gene match: 4. CDR3 length: 15 residues. CDR3: CASSPEQGVYNEQFF. The CDR3 region has the DNA TGTGCCAGCTCACCGGAACAGGGGGTCTACAATGAGCAGTTCTTC.

This clone was seen once. The rearrangement joins TRBV12-3 or TRBV12-4 to TRBJ1-2; the D gene is possibly TRBD1 (6 bases). V was shortened by 5 bases and J by 8 bases, with 12 bases between the two germline ends. This CDR3 is 12 amino acids long. The CDR3 DNA follows: TGTGCCAGCAGTCCCGGGGACACCGGCTACACCTTC. As protein: CASSPGDTGYTF.

The chain employs TRBV6-5 and TRBJ1-1; D possibly corresponds to TRBD1 (5 bases). Trimming removed 5 bases at V and 4 bases at J, with 17 bases between. This CDR3 comprises 15 residues. In germline, CDR1 is MNHEY, CDR2 SVGAGI. CDR3: CASSNGGILVTEAFF. CDR3 nucleotides: TGTGCCAGCAGTAATGGGGGGATTCTTGTCACTGAAGCTTTCTTT.

The chain joins TRBV7-2 to TRBJ1-1, with D possibly matching TRBD1 (6 bases). Trimming removed 7 bases at V and 0 bases at J, with 15 bases between. The germline CDR1 and CDR2 sequences are SGHTA and FQGNSA. The length of the CDR3 is 15 residues. CDR3 protein: CASNPGATMNTEAFF. Written as DNA, the CDR3 is TGTGCCAGCAACCCAGGGGCCACGATGAACACTGAAGCTTTCTTT.

The chain employs TRBV5-1 and TRBJ1-1, with D possibly matching TRBD1 (6 bases). Germline V gene sequence: CDR1 SGHRS, CDR2 YFSETQ. With 3 bases removed from V and 8 bases from J, the gap between germline ends came to 14 bases. This CDR3 has 13 residues. DNA for the CDR3: TGCGCCAGCAGCTCGGACAGCTTAGACGAAGCTTTCTTT. It translates to CASSSDSLDEAFF.